The rows below give T cell receptor beta chains drawn from one sample of a study of blood T cell repertoires in COVID-19. Clones were read by immunoSEQ multiplex PCR, and TCRdb kept only the in-frame ones, dropping some. Of more than 95,000 clones listed, around four fifths were seen once; the top ten hold 5.5% to 6%. Specimen: peripheral blood. The receptors stem from a man older than 75 with active or convalescent COVID-19. Both conserved end residues are part of each CDR3. The D gene is left open where the match is weak. Rows may omit the clone size; those that give it use once, few, many or a size class.

clone_size	v_call	j_call	d_call	cdr3_nt	cdr3_aa
-	TRBV9	TRBJ2-3	-	TGTGCCAGCAGCGTCCGTCCTAGCGCGCTCGGAGATACGCAGTATTTT	CASSVRPSALGDTQYF
-	TRBV30	TRBJ1-6	-	TGTGCCTGGAGTGTCCTGAATTCACCCCTCCACTTT	CAWSVLNSPLHF
-	TRBV4-3	TRBJ2-7	-	TGCGCCAGCAGCCAAGTGTCTGATACGGGCGAGCAGTACTTC	CASSQVSDTGEQYF
-	TRBV7-2	TRBJ1-3	-	TGTGCCAGCAGCCTACAAGGACAGATTGCTGGAAACACCATATATTTT	CASSLQGQIAGNTIYF
-	TRBV5-1	TRBJ2-7	TRBD1	TGCGCCAGCAGCCCGGGACAGGCTATCTCCTACGAGCAGTACTTC	CASSPGQAISYEQYF
-	TRBV28	TRBJ1-2	TRBD1	TGTGCCAGCAGGACAGGGGGCGGTGGCTACACCTTC	CASRTGGGGYTF
-	TRBV10-3	TRBJ1-1	TRBD1	TGTGCCATCAGTCCAGGGGGCGCTGAAGCTTTCTTT	CAISPGGAEAFF
many	TRBV19	TRBJ1-1	-	TGTGCCAGTAGTAACAGGGTGTACGCTTTCTTT	CASSNRVYAFF
-	TRBV27	TRBJ1-6	TRBD1	TGTGCCAGCAGTTTATCTTTACAGGGGTGGTATTCACCCCTCCACTTT	CASSLSLQGWYSPLHF
-	TRBV27	TRBJ2-3	TRBD2	TGTGCCAGCAGTCCCACCGGGACTAGCGGATCCTATACGCAGTATTTT	CASSPTGTSGSYTQYF
few	TRBV19	TRBJ1-5	TRBD1	TGTGCCAGTAGTTCGGGGACAGGGTCATTTGGGGCCCAGCATTTT	CASSSGTGSFGAQHF
-	TRBV14	TRBJ2-7	-	TGTGCCAGCAGCCCTACAGGAACAGCTTCCTACGAGCAGTACTTC	CASSPTGTASYEQYF
-	TRBV19	TRBJ1-5	TRBD1	TGTGCCAGTAGTCCTTGGACAGGGGGCGGTCAGCCCCAGCATTTT	CASSPWTGGGQPQHF
-	TRBV19	TRBJ2-7	-	TGTGCCAGTAGTATAACCGAAGGAGGCTACGAGCAGTACTTC	CASSITEGGYEQYF
-	TRBV7-4	TRBJ1-5	-	TGTGCCAGCAGCTTAGAGGACAACCTAAATCAGCCCCAGCATTTT	CASSLEDNLNQPQHF
-	TRBV5-4	TRBJ2-7	TRBD2	TGTGCCAGCAGCTTGGGCGCGCGGGGGGACTCCTACGAGCAGTACTTC	CASSLGARGDSYEQYF
once	TRBV5-5	TRBJ2-1	-	TGTGCCAGCAGCTTGTTTACTGAACACAATGAGCAGTTCTTC	CASSLFTEHNEQFF
-	TRBV19	TRBJ2-3	-	TGTGCCAGCGGAACAGGCCTCGCAGATACGCAGTATTTT	CASGTGLADTQYF
few	TRBV15	TRBJ2-2	-	TGTGCCACCAGCAAGAAAGCGGAGGAGCTGTTTTTT	CATSKKAEELFF
-	TRBV10-3	TRBJ2-5	TRBD1	TGTGCCATCAATCCGGGACAGGGAGAAAGTGAGACCCAGTACTTC	CAINPGQGESETQYF
-	TRBV24-1	TRBJ2-2	TRBD2	TGTGCCACCAGTGACGGACTAGCGGAGAACACCGGGGAGCTGTTTTTT	CATSDGLAENTGELFF
-	TRBV12-5	TRBJ1-1	TRBD1	TGTGCTAGTGGTTTGGGACAGGGGAGGACTGAAGCTTTCTTT	CASGLGQGRTEAFF
-	TRBV7-2	TRBJ2-1	-	TGTGCCAGCAGCTTAGTCTCGGGCTACAATGAGCAGTTCTTC	CASSLVSGYNEQFF
few	TRBV3-1/TRBV3-2	TRBJ1-1	-	TGTGCCAGCAGCTACAGGGCCATGAACACTGAAGCTTTCTTT	CASSYRAMNTEAFF
-	TRBV7-6	TRBJ1-2	-	TGTGCCTTCGGGGGAGATGGCTACACCTTC	CAFGGDGYTF
-	TRBV29-1	TRBJ2-7	TRBD1	TGCAGCGTTGAAGAGGGTGGGACAGAGGGCGAGCAGTACTTC	CSVEEGGTEGEQYF
once	TRBV2	TRBJ1-6	-	TGTGCCAGCCAGACAGCTTTCAATTCACCCCTCCACTTT	CASQTAFNSPLHF
-	TRBV6-2/TRBV6-3	TRBJ1-5	-	TGTGCCAGCAGCCCTTTCCCGGGACATTATCAGCCCCAGCATTTT	CASSPFPGHYQPQHF
-	TRBV7-8	TRBJ2-1	-	TGTGCCAGCAGCTCCCCACTCCAAAGCAATGAGCAGTTCTTC	CASSSPLQSNEQFF
-	TRBV5-6	TRBJ1-2	TRBD1	TGTGCCAGCAGCGGGGACAGGGGGACCTATGGCTACACCTTC	CASSGDRGTYGYTF
-	TRBV30	TRBJ1-4	-	TGTGCCTGGAGTGTACAGGGCAGGGAAAAACTGTTTTTT	CAWSVQGREKLFF
-	TRBV5-6	TRBJ2-7	TRBD1	TGTGCCAGCAGCTTGGCCGGGACAGAAAGCTCCTACGAGCAGTACTTC	CASSLAGTESSYEQYF
many	TRBV25-1	TRBJ1-1	TRBD1	TGTGCCAGCAGAGGACAGGGGGCGTACACTGAAGCTTTCTTT	CASRGQGAYTEAFF
-	TRBV14	TRBJ2-2	-	TGTGCCAGCAGCCAACGGCAGGTCCGCACCGGGGAGCTGTTTTTT	CASSQRQVRTGELFF
-	TRBV9	TRBJ2-4	TRBD1	TGTGCCAGCAGCGTAGGCAGGGGGCTGGACATTCAGTACTTC	CASSVGRGLDIQYF
-	TRBV27	TRBJ2-7	TRBD1	TGTGCCAGCAGTTTAACCCCCGGGACAGGGGGCAACGAGCAGTACTTC	CASSLTPGTGGNEQYF
-	TRBV28	TRBJ1-5	TRBD1	TGTGCCAGCAGTTTTGTAGGGACAGACAATCAGCCCCAGCATTTT	CASSFVGTDNQPQHF
once	TRBV7-2	TRBJ2-7	-	TGTGCCAGCAGGGTTAATCTGTACGCCGGGGAAGACGAGCAGTACTTC	CASRVNLYAGEDEQYF
-	TRBV5-5	TRBJ2-7	TRBD1	TGTGCCAGCAGCCTGGGACAGCTCTCCTACGAGCAGTACTTC	CASSLGQLSYEQYF
-	TRBV29-1	TRBJ2-3	-	TGCAGCGTTGACCGGGGCACAGATACGCAGTATTTT	CSVDRGTDTQYF
-	TRBV6-6	TRBJ1-6	-	TGTGCCAGCAGTTACTCGGAGGGGCTATCACCCCTCCACTTT	CASSYSEGLSPLHF
-	TRBV6-4	TRBJ2-6	-	TGTGCCAGCAGTCCGGGCTCTGGGGCCAACGTCCTGACTTTC	CASSPGSGANVLTF
once	TRBV12-5	TRBJ1-3	-	TGTGCTAGTGCTTCGGGTACCTCTGGAAACACCATATATTTT	CASASGTSGNTIYF
-	TRBV20-1	TRBJ2-2	TRBD2	TGCAGTGCGAGTAGGTCTAGCGGGGCCGGGGAGCTGTTTTTT	CSASRSSGAGELFF
-	TRBV18	TRBJ2-7	TRBD1	TGTGCCAGCTCACGGAGCACAGGGGGGACCTACGAGCAGTACTTC	CASSRSTGGTYEQYF
-	TRBV5-1	TRBJ2-2	-	TGCGCCAGCAGCCACACGCGGAGCGCGAACACCGGGGAGCTGTTTTTT	CASSHTRSANTGELFF
-	TRBV24-1	TRBJ2-3	-	TGTGCCACCAGTGATCGTACTAGCACAGATACGCAGTATTTT	CATSDRTSTDTQYF
-	TRBV7-3	TRBJ2-3	-	TGTGCCAGCAGCGGACCCGGGGGTCCCCAGTATTTT	CASSGPGGPQYF
-	TRBV14	TRBJ1-2	-	TGTGCCAGCAGCCGCAATGGAGCTAACTATGGCTACACCTTC	CASSRNGANYGYTF
few	TRBV7-3	TRBJ2-3	TRBD2	TGTGCCAGCAGCTTAGGCGGGGGGCCCGGCACAGATACGCAGTATTTT	CASSLGGGPGTDTQYF
-	TRBV4-3	TRBJ1-2	TRBD1	TGCGCCAGCAGCCAGAGGACAGGGGGTAATGGCTACACCTTC	CASSQRTGGNGYTF
-	TRBV5-1	TRBJ2-5	TRBD1	TGCGCCAGCAGCCCGGGACAGGGGTATTGGCAGACCCAGTACTTC	CASSPGQGYWQTQYF
-	TRBV30	TRBJ1-1	-	TGTGCCTGGAGTGACATGAACACTGAAGCTTTCTTT	CAWSDMNTEAFF
-	TRBV7-8	TRBJ2-5	TRBD2	TGTGCCAGCAGCTTAGTACCGGCTAGCGGGGTTCAGACCCAGTACTTC	CASSLVPASGVQTQYF